One sample yielded the 15 T cell receptor beta chains listed below, sequenced in a study of T cells in localized non-small cell lung cancer. Assay: immunoSEQ multiplex PCR; the TCRdb copy retains only in-frame clones and omits some. The data contain 28,000 or so clones, approximately 90% of them seen just once; the ten biggest clones take up around 4.2%. Sequencing was performed on peripheral blood, taken before any cancer treatment. The receptors derive from a female donor older than 55 with stage II squamous cell lung carcinoma.

The rearrangement joins TRBV10-3 to TRBJ2-1; a possible D gene is TRBD1 (6 bases). V was cut by 3 bases and J by 7 bases, with 19 bases left in between. This CDR3 comprises 16 residues. Germline V lookup: CDR1 ENHRY, CDR2 SYGVKD. The DNA for the CDR3 is TGTGCCATCAGTGATAAACGCTGGGAACAGGGAAATGAGCAGTTCTTC. Encoded protein: CAISDKRWEQGNEQFF.

The V gene is TRBV7-3, the J gene TRBJ2-7, with a weak D call TRBD1 (6 bases). Germline loops: CDR1 SGHTA, CDR2 FQGTGA. V gave up 2 bases and J gave up 2 bases, with 7 bases separating them. CDR3 length: 13 amino acids. For the CDR3, the DNA is TGTGCCAGCAGCTTATCAGGGGCCTACGAGCAGTACTTC. Amino acid sequence: CASSLSGAYEQYF. Filled out from reference TRBV7-3 and TRBJ2-7, the complete variable domain reads GAGVSQTPSNKVTEKGKYVELRCDPISGHTALYWYRQSLGQGPEFLIYFQGTGAADDSGLPNDRFFAVRPEGSVSTLKIQRTERGDSAVYLCASSLSGAYEQYFGPGTRLTVT.

This sequence joins TRBV9 and TRBJ2-5; D uncertain. In germline, CDR1 is SGDLS, CDR2 YYNGEE. The CDR3 has 17 residues. Trimming took off 0 bases at V and 0 bases at J, with 15 bases between the two ends. The CDR3 reads CASSVGAYGTYQETQYF. For the CDR3, the DNA is TGTGCCAGCAGCGTAGGGGCATATGGAACGTACCAAGAGACCCAGTACTTC.

This chain's CDR3 is CASSPLDSAAYEQYF. For the CDR3, the DNA is TGTGCCAGCTCACCACTGGACTCGGCAGCTTACGAGCAGTACTTC. The rearrangement uses TRBV18 and TRBJ2-7; maybe TRBD2 (5 bases). With 1 base removed from V and 4 bases from J, the gap between germline ends came to 14 bases. CDR1 is KGHSH and CDR2 is LQKENI in the germline V gene. The CDR3 is made up of 15 amino acids. Combining the CDR3 with reference TRBV18 and TRBJ2-7 gives the whole variable domain NAGVMQNPRHLVRRRGQEARLRCSPMKGHSHVYWYRQLPEEGLKFMVYLQKENIIDESGMPKERFSAEFPKEGPSILRIQQVVRGDSAAYFCASSPLDSAAYEQYFGPGTRLTVT.

This rearrangement joins TRBV5-6 to TRBJ1-2; D gene uncertain. Germline V gives CDR1 SGHDT, CDR2 YYEEEE. The V end lost 4 bases, the J end lost 0 bases, and 10 bases lay between the germline ends. This CDR3 is built from 14 residues. The CDR3 DNA reads TGTGCCAGCAGCACGGACGCCTCTAACTATGGCTACACCTTC. It codes for CASSTDASNYGYTF.

The J gene is TRBJ1-6, the V gene TRBV28; tentatively, D is TRBD1 (6 bases). The CDR3 length is 22 residues. Germline CDR1 reads MDHEN; CDR2 reads SYDVKM. V lost 3 bases and J lost 2, with 29 bases in between. CDR3 region: CASSFQGLSLPPVTTYNSPLHF. The CDR3 nucleotides read TGTGCCAGCAGTTTCCAGGGGTTGAGCCTACCTCCGGTCACCACCTATAATTCACCCCTCCACTTT.

This chain links TRBV15 with TRBJ2-3; unclear D gene. V shed 0 bases and J shed 1 base, with 14 bases lying between them. Germline V gene data show CDR1 as LNHNV and CDR2 as YYDKDF (reference sequence). This CDR3 comprises 17 residues. The CDR3 sequence is CATSRDYEVLGTDTQYF. The DNA for the CDR3 is TGTGCCACCAGCAGAGATTATGAGGTTCTAGGCACAGATACGCAGTATTTT. Based on the CDR3 plus reference TRBV15 and TRBJ2-3, the full variable domain is DAMVIQNPRYQVTQFGKPVTLSCSQTLNHNVMYWYQQKSSQAPKLLFHYYDKDFNNEADTPDNFQSRRPNTSFCFLDIRSPGLGDTAMYLCATSRDYEVLGTDTQYFGPGTRLTVL.

The gene calls are TRBV4-1 and TRBJ2-5; 8 positions match TRBD2. The junction had 2 bases not matched to a gene; V was cut back by 2 bases and J by 0 bases. The CDR3 extends over 15 amino acids. CDR1 and CDR2 (germline): MGHRA, YSYEKL. The CDR3, as DNA: TGCGCCAGCAGCCAAAGCGGGGGAGACCAAGAGACCCAGTACTTC. Protein product: CASSQSGGDQETQYF.

The rearrangement joins TRBV6-4 to TRBJ2-1; D is possibly TRBD2 (5 bases). Germline lookup yields CDR1 MRHNA and CDR2 SNTAGT. The CDR3 is made up of 15 amino acids. The V end was cut by 5 bases, the J end by 9 bases, with 20 bases between. The CDR3 spells CASSTRAAPEGEQFF. In nucleotides, the CDR3 is TGTGCCAGCAGTACCCGGGCCGCTCCTGAGGGTGAGCAGTTCTTC.

The V gene is TRBV4-1, the J gene TRBJ1-6; 10 nucleotides match TRBD1. The trim removed 0 bases at V and 1 base at J, leaving 6 bases unmatched. The CDR3 covers 19 residues. CDR1 and CDR2 from the germline V gene are MGHRA and YSYEKL. This chain's CDR3 is CASSQDRRDRGSYNSPLHF. As DNA, the CDR3 is TGCGCCAGCAGCCAAGATCGCCGGGACAGGGGTTCCTATAATTCACCCCTCCACTTT.

This clone occurred once. V is TRBV2 and J is TRBJ2-1; no definite D call. Trimming left V 2 bases short and J 0 bases short, with 11 bases between. CDR3 size: 16 residues. From germline, CDR1 is SNHLY and CDR2 FYNNEI. CDR3 region: CASSERMGISYNEQFF. The CDR3, as DNA: TGTGCCAGCAGTGAACGGATGGGAATCTCCTACAATGAGCAGTTCTTC.

The chain employs TRBV6-6 and TRBJ1-1; D is uncertain. CDR1 is MNHNY, CDR2 SVGAGI, per germline (reference sequence). The CDR3 extends over 15 amino acids. The V end lost 0 bases, the J end lost 3 bases, and 11 bases lay between the germline ends. The CDR3 sequence is CASSYSPYADTEAFF. In DNA, the CDR3 is TGTGCCAGCAGTTACTCCCCCTACGCGGACACTGAAGCTTTCTTT.

The table lists this clone with a count of one. The genes are TRBV2 and TRBJ1-6; 9 bases are a match to TRBD1. The germline CDR1 and CDR2 sequences are SNHLY and FYNNEI. After removal of 5 bases from V and 10 bases from J, the junction contained 15 bases not matched to a gene. There are 17 residues in the CDR3. CDR3 amino acids: CASSSSPRDRVGSPLHF. CDR3 DNA sequence: TGTGCCAGCAGTTCCTCCCCCCGGGACAGGGTTGGGTCACCCCTCCACTTT.

This chain uses TRBV11-3 with TRBJ2-5; the match to TRBD1 covers 7 bases. The CDR3 consists of 16 residues. V shed 1 base, J shed 1 base, and the junction held 6 bases outside the gene matches. The germline CDR1 and CDR2 sequences are SGHNT and YENEEA. The DNA of the CDR3 is TGTGCCAGCAGCTTAGGTGGCAGGGGGAGCCAAGAGACCCAGTACTTC. Encoded protein: CASSLGGRGSQETQYF.

The chain has TRBV2 and TRBJ1-2; possible D gene TRBD1, 6 bases. V shed 6 bases and J shed 5 bases, with 19 bases lying between them. The CDR3 loop spans 15 amino acids. Germline CDR1 is SNHLY and CDR2 is FYNNEI. The CDR3 region is CASSPGPGVRYGYTF. In DNA form, the CDR3 reads TGTGCCAGCAGCCCCGGGCCAGGGGTTCGGTATGGCTACACCTTC.